Here is one TCR beta chain with its context. It has no known antigen specificity. Qualities for individual bases were not recorded, and no much larger clone is one base off. Each collaborating institution followed its own protocols to collect whole blood in K2EDTA tubes. Collaborator samples were shipped for TCRbeta analysis as frozen whole blood, isolated PBMCs, or DNA extracted from either sample type. The junction shows trimming of 5 bases on V and 0 bases on J, plus 8 bases between the germline ends. CDR1 and CDR2 are drawn from the germline V gene: SNHLY, FYNNEI. The CDR3, from cysteine to phenylalanine, totals 14 residues. The only DNA kept is the CDR3, 42 bases in frame from the first base. These data are taken from a study of blood T cell repertoires in COVID-19 (dated by TCRdb to the early 2020s). With respect to the entire study: Samples from collaborators originated in the United States, Italy and Spain and spanned both the acute and convalescent phases of COVID-19. Where HLA class I and class II types were available, the types were taken from metadata supplied by the sample provider, not from assay-based typing. The material from the prospective study consisted of cDNA or gDNA derived from T cells, B-cell-depleted T cells, or PBMCs. Nearly every sample came with metadata listing a de-identified subject ID, COVID-19 status, age in years and sex. Samples were obtained from the ongoing ImmuneRACE study (first 160 participants) and from about 1,300 subjects provided by 6 global collaborators. Subjects who had been exposed to COVID-19, were actively infected with it, or had recovered from it provided the deeply sampled blood TCRbeta repertoires that made up the dataset. A freely available public database, intended as a resource for researchers studying the immune response to SARS-CoV-2, is where the repertoires were released. Summary of the overall study and its limitations: How much clinical and demographic metadata was included differed by source and by participant, and the metadata was provided uncurated.

TCRbeta CDR3 regions were amplified from genomic DNA using the immunoSEQ Assay, a bias-controlled multiplex PCR. The source study handled its data this way. Nucleated cell counts per sample were estimated from amplification of reference gene primers within the assay. To quantify the absolute abundance of each unique TCRbeta CDR3 rearrangement, sequence reads were collapsed and filtered. For each sample, productive Simpson clonality was calculated as the square root of Simpson's diversity index across productive rearrangements. As stored in TCRdb, this immuneACCESS dataset retains in-frame rearrangements with V and J assigned. A fraction of the clones does not appear; measured against another copy, unresolved V genes explain less than half of the discrepancy, and the remainder lacks a known reason. D and trimming were read from the DNA, whereas the V and J calls and clone size are those reported in that table. The sample includes 200,000 to 300,000 clones, with 75% to 85% observed a single time. Of the sample, 5.5% is held by the ten largest clones.

The sequence is built from TRBV2 and TRBJ1-5; the D gene remains uncertain. The sequenced sample was peripheral blood. This TCR came from a human donor in a cohort sampled during active COVID-19. The CDR3 corresponds to CASSPRYSNQPQHF. In nucleotides, the sequence is TGTGCCAGCAGTCCTCGCTATAGCAATCAGCCCCAGCATTTT.